Shown below are 24 T cell receptor beta chains from a single sample sequenced in a study of brain T cells in children with intractable seizures. Produced via immunoSEQ multiplex PCR; TCRdb's table is partial and in-frame only. The table includes a few hundred thousand clones, more than 85% detected once. The time point denotes: blood from clinic visit 5 months post-surgery; TSC patient then seizure free. The material sequenced was peripheral blood, taken more than 4 months after surgery. The source of these receptors is a boy under three years old with tuberous sclerosis and intractable seizures.

CDR3 DNA sequence: TGTGCCAGCAGTATCGGGACGGACCGGAGATCCACTAACGAAGCTTTCTTT. This gives the protein CASSIGTDRRSTNEAFF. This chain joins TRBV2 and TRBJ1-1; the D gene is possibly TRBD1 (5 bases). CDR1 and CDR2 from the germline V gene are SNHLY and FYNNEI. V was trimmed by 5 bases and J by 8 bases, leaving 27 bases between them. The CDR3 runs 17 residues.

The V gene is TRBV10-3, the J gene TRBJ2-3; 8 bases agree with TRBD2. V lost 6 bases and J lost 0; bases outside the gene matches: 8. The CDR3 is 16 amino acids. In germline, CDR1 is ENHRY, CDR2 SYGVKD. The CDR3 DNA is TGTGCCATCAGCAGAGGACGGGAGGGCAGCACAGATACGCAGTATTTT. It codes for CAISRGREGSTDTQYF.

V usage is TRBV29-1 and J usage is TRBJ1-6; no reliable D call. Per germline, CDR1 SQVTM and CDR2 ANQGSEA. Trimming took 6 bases from V and 0 from J, leaving 18 bases between them. The CDR3 has 17 amino acids. The CDR3 is CSVQALDANSYNSPLHF. The CDR3 DNA is TGCAGCGTCCAAGCTTTAGATGCGAACTCCTATAATTCACCCCTCCACTTT.

The chain employs TRBV30 and TRBJ2-7, with D possibly being TRBD1 (6 bases). Trimming took off 2 bases at V and 2 bases at J, with 10 bases between the two ends. Germline-derived CDR1 and CDR2 are GTSNPN and SVGIG (reference sequence). There are 13 residues in the CDR3. The CDR3 sequence is CAWSRGQTYEQYF. CDR3 sequence (DNA): TGTGCCTGGAGTCGCGGACAGACCTACGAGCAGTACTTC.

This rearrangement joins TRBV10-3 to TRBJ2-7; unclear D gene. The V end was cut by 0 bases, the J end by 6 bases, with 9 bases between. The CDR3 runs 13 residues. CDR1 and CDR2 (germline): ENHRY, SYGVKD. The CDR3 DNA sequence: TGTGCCATCAGTGAGTCGGCCGCCGGCGAGCAGTACTTC. It translates to CAISESAAGEQYF.

This chain connects TRBV7-8 to TRBJ1-4; the D gene is possibly TRBD1 (6 bases). The CDR3 contains 16 residues. The V end lost 7 bases, the J end lost 8 bases, and 23 bases lay between the germline ends. Per the germline V gene, CDR1 is SGHVS and CDR2 is FQNEAQ. The CDR3 sequence is CASTPRGRTEEEKLFF. DNA for the CDR3: TGTGCCAGCACCCCCCGCGGGAGGACAGAGGAAGAAAAACTGTTTTTT.

This chain joins TRBV11-3 and TRBJ2-1, with D unresolved. Germline-derived CDR1 and CDR2 are SGHNT and YENEEA. The CDR3 runs to 14 residues. Trimming cost V 5 bases and J 4 bases, with 12 bases left between them. CDR3 DNA sequence: TGTGCCAGCAGCCCAAAGACGCAATACAATGAGCAGTTCTTC. As protein: CASSPKTQYNEQFF.

On this clone itself: At the DNA level, this CDR3 is encoded by other sequences in the same sample as well. The chain is built from TRBV7-9 and TRBJ1-1; D remains ambiguous. V lost 5 bases and J 4 bases, leaving 8 bases between the germline ends. Germline loops: CDR1 SEHNR, CDR2 FQNEAQ (reference sequence). The CDR3 is 12 residues long. Written as DNA, the CDR3 is TGTGCCAGCAGCCCTGGGAGCACTGAAGCTTTCTTT. Protein sequence: CASSPGSTEAFF.

CDR3 sequence (DNA): TGTGCCAGCAGTGAAGCGGAGGCGGGACTAAGGGGACTAGTCGCCGAGCAGTACTTC. Translated, it gives CASSEAEAGLRGLVAEQYF. The V call is TRBV2, the J call TRBJ2-7; TRBD2 matches 8 bases. Germline V gene lookup returns CDR1 SNHLY and CDR2 FYNNEI. The V segment lost 0 bases and the J segment 6 bases; nucleotides outside the gene matches: 19. The CDR3 loop spans 19 amino acids.

This chain links TRBV13 with TRBJ2-7, with D possibly called TRBD1 or TRBD2 (6 bases each). Germline V gene sequence: CDR1 PRHDT, CDR2 FYEKMQ (reference sequence). The CDR3 consists of 14 residues. The ends were cut back, 6 bases at V and 0 bases at J, with 12 bases in the middle. The CDR3 coding sequence is TGTGCCAGCAGTCTACGGGGGCTCTCCTACGAGCAGTACTTC. Protein product: CASSLRGLSYEQYF.

This chain links TRBV6-5 with TRBJ1-5, with D uncertain. Germline V CDR1 and CDR2: MNHEY, SVGAGI. The length of the CDR3 is 14 residues. Trimming took off 10 bases at V and 3 bases at J, with 16 bases between the two ends. The CDR3: CATSVTKNNQPQHF. In DNA, the CDR3 is TGTGCCACTTCCGTGACAAAAAACAATCAGCCCCAGCATTTT.

This clone was detected only once. V and J are TRBV30 and TRBJ1-1; the match to TRBD1 covers 12 bases. This CDR3 spans 15 amino acids. After removal of 2 bases from V and 5 bases from J, the junction contained 6 bases not matched to a gene. CDR1 and CDR2 (germline): GTSNPN, SVGIG (reference sequence). DNA for the CDR3: TGTGCCTGGAGTCCCCGGGACAGGGGGCCTACTGAAGCTTTCTTT. It yields the protein CAWSPRDRGPTEAFF.

J is TRBJ1-2 and V is TRBV12-3 or TRBV12-4, with TRBD1 matching over 7 bases. The CDR3 is made up of 13 amino acids. J lost 7 bases, V lost 5 bases, and 7 bases had no gene match. The CDR3 sequence: CASSITNRGGYTF. CDR3 DNA sequence: TGTGCCAGCAGTATAACAAACAGGGGTGGCTACACCTTC.

This clone has just one count. The chain employs TRBV28 and TRBJ2-7, with 10 bases identical to TRBD2. The V segment lost 6 bases and the J segment 4 bases; nucleotides outside the gene matches: 9. This CDR3 contains 15 residues. CDR1 MDHEN and CDR2 SYDVKM come from the germline V gene. The CDR3 sequence is CASSPLTSGPYEQYF. The CDR3 DNA follows: TGTGCCAGCAGCCCTCTGACTAGCGGGCCATACGAGCAGTACTTC.

The chain uses TRBV14 and TRBJ1-1; D unresolved. Trimming stripped 4 bases from V and 1 base from J, with 13 bases between. This CDR3 has 15 amino acids. Germline CDR1 and CDR2: SGHDN and FVKESK. The DNA of the CDR3 is TGTGCCAGCAGCCCGAAGAGACGGAAGAACACTGAAGCTTTCTTT. Translation gives CASSPKRRKNTEAFF.

The CDR3 DNA sequence: TGCGCCAGCGGAGACACTAACTATGGCTACACCTTC. It is translated as CASGDTNYGYTF. V usage is TRBV5-1 and J usage is TRBJ1-2; D gene unclear. The germline gives CDR1 SGHRS, CDR2 YFSETQ. Between the trimmed V and J ends, which lost 7 bases and 0 bases, there was a span of 7 bases. This CDR3 is built from 12 residues.

The chain combines TRBV4-1 with TRBJ2-5; D not resolved. Germline V lookup: CDR1 MGHRA, CDR2 YSYEKL. V was clipped by 4 bases and J by 5 bases, with 11 bases between them. The CDR3 is 13 amino acids. CDR3 sequence reads: CASSRSQEETQYF. The CDR3 DNA follows: TGCGCCAGCAGCCGTTCGCAGGAGGAGACCCAGTACTTC.

V and J are TRBV4-1 and TRBJ2-1; TRBD1 agrees at 12 bases. Germline V gives CDR1 MGHRA, CDR2 YSYEKL. This CDR3 is built from 15 residues. Germline trimming cut 4 bases from V and 8 bases from J; bases unmatched to any gene: 6. The CDR3: CASSLGTGGLDEQFF. CDR3 nucleotide sequence: TGCGCCAGCAGCCTTGGGACAGGGGGCCTAGATGAGCAGTTCTTC.

J is TRBJ1-1 and V is TRBV13, with D possibly matching TRBD1 (5 bases). Trimming stripped 3 bases from V and 3 bases from J, with 14 bases between. Germline values: CDR1 PRHDT, CDR2 FYEKMQ (reference sequence). CDR3 length: 15 residues. Here the CDR3 reads CASSFRKGIDTEAFF. The DNA of the CDR3 is TGTGCCAGCAGCTTCCGGAAGGGGATAGACACTGAAGCTTTCTTT.

V gene TRBV28 combines with J gene TRBJ1-1; the match to TRBD1 covers 9 bases. Germline assignment: CDR1 MDHEN and CDR2 SYDVKM. Trimming at V came to 6 bases and at J to 4 bases, leaving 6 bases not matched to a gene. There are 14 residues in the CDR3. Here the CDR3 reads CASSRQGDFTEAFF. CDR3 DNA sequence: TGTGCCAGCAGCCGACAGGGGGACTTCACTGAAGCTTTCTTT.

Comments on this clone: The sample contains more than one DNA sequence encoding this CDR3. The V call is TRBV24-1, the J call TRBJ2-2; D uncertain. The CDR3 loop spans 12 amino acids. Trimming shortened V by 1 base and J by 8 bases, and 4 bases separated the two germline ends. CDR1 is KGHDR and CDR2 is SFDVKD in the germline V gene. The CDR3 sequence: CATSDLGGELFF. CDR3 coding DNA: TGTGCCACCAGTGATTTAGGGGGGGAGCTGTTTTTT.

V usage is TRBV5-8 and J usage is TRBJ1-1; the match to TRBD1 covers 8 bases. Looked up from germline, CDR1 is SGHTS and CDR2 is YDEGEE. The CDR3 runs 15 residues. With 4 bases clipped from V and 5 bases from J, the junction kept 10 bases outside the gene matches. CDR3: CASSRGTGTGTEAFF. CDR3 nucleotides: TGTGCCAGCAGCAGGGGGACAGGTACGGGGACTGAAGCTTTCTTT.

V and J are TRBV6-2 or TRBV6-3 and TRBJ1-2, with D uncertain. Germline V CDR1 and CDR2: MNHEY, SVGEGT. V was clipped by 0 bases and J by 3 bases, with 8 bases between them. This CDR3 is 14 amino acids long. As DNA, the CDR3 is TGTGCCAGCAGTTACTCGAGCGGGCACTATGGCTACACCTTC. It codes for CASSYSSGHYGYTF.

This clone was observed a handful of times. The V call is TRBV7-9, the J call TRBJ1-5; D possibly corresponds to TRBD1 (5 bases). V was clipped by 1 base and J by 5 bases, with 12 bases between them. The germline gives CDR1 SEHNR, CDR2 FQNEAQ (reference sequence). CDR3 size: 15 residues. For the CDR3, the DNA is TGTGCCAGCAGCTTAGGGGGCAGGGTTTATCAGCCCCAGCATTTT. Encoded protein: CASSLGGRVYQPQHF.